The present T cell receptor beta chain was sequenced within a study of Graves' ophthalmopathy and Graves' hyperthyroidism. Study information: The collection of peripheral blood took place at initial diagnosis, before any treatment.

Of note for this clonotype: What it binds is unknown. A read error may explain this, as a much larger clone is one base away.

Broader study findings: The model predicted ophthalmopathy progression with roughly 70% sensitivity and less than 85% specificity. Using a 13-signature model, the authors split ophthalmopathy from stable hyperthyroidism, with 85% to 90% sensitivity and 81.08% specificity.

Trimming left V 6 bases short and J 6 bases short, with 18 bases between. The CDR3 runs 16 residues. Per germline, CDR1 WSHSY and CDR2 SAAADI. The authors amplified TCR beta CDR3 regions from RNA transcripts. RT-PCR was first run with HTBI primers, then multiplex PCR in a second round. In TCRdb, the multiplex PCR reads were re-called with MiXCR into one record per CDR3 protein. The data hold 740,000 or so distinct CDR3 sequences, with around 40% observed a single time. The origin of this receptor is an adult man with Graves' ophthalmopathy. The chain couples TRBV10-2 to TRBJ1-6; perhaps TRBD1 as D (6 bases). Material for sequencing was peripheral blood. The CDR3: CASSDKTGIGNSPLHF. The CDR3 coding sequence is TGCGCCAGCAGCGATAAAACAGGGATTGGTAATTCACCCCTCCACTTT.